By share, the clone carrying this T cell receptor beta chain counts as medium-sized. From live CD3+CD8+TCRalphabeta+ cells, four PD-1 and/or TIGIT subsets were sorted. The entry originates in a study of circulating CD8 cells and anti-PD-1 response in melanoma. TCR libraries were prepared from around 15 ng of total RNA with the QIAseq Immune Repertoire TCR panel. From the reads, TCRdb called clonotypes with MiXCR, one entry per CDR3 protein. The sample has roughly 710 distinct CDR3 sequences, about 6% seen once; the top ten hold 7% to 8.5%. V was cut by 0 bases and J by 3 bases, with 20 bases left in between. CDR3 length: 18 residues. Germline V lookup: CDR1 DFQATT, CDR2 SNEGSKA (reference sequence).

This clonotype was obtained from a human donor with melanoma. The material sequenced was CD8+ T cells from PBMCs, taken at baseline or after one month of anti-PD-1 therapy (not recorded which). This chain uses TRBV20-1 with TRBJ1-4; the D gene is possibly TRBD1 (5 bases). In DNA, the CDR3 is TGCAGTGCTAGAGATGGGGGAGGCCCACCCTCGGCTAATGAAAAACTGTTTTTT. Protein sequence: CSARDGGGPPSANEKLFF.